The 25 T cell receptor beta chains presented below share a single source sample, sequenced in a study of cytomegalovirus exposure and HLA in healthy donors. Profiled with immunoSEQ multiplex PCR; TCRdb holds only in-frame clones, not every one. Here the sample spans about 200,000 clones, approximately 82% being singletons. The sequenced sample consisted of PBMCs. Source of these receptors: a woman younger than 35 in good health and CMV-seronegative.

CDR3 amino acids: CASSQDRPEAFF. The CDR3 DNA sequence: TGTGCCAGCAGCCAGGACAGACCCGAAGCTTTCTTT. The chain recombines TRBV7-9 with TRBJ1-1; D possibly corresponds to TRBD1 (6 bases). Germline assignment: CDR1 SEHNR and CDR2 FQNEAQ (reference sequence). The CDR3 has 12 amino acids. The V and J ends lost 5 bases and 8 bases respectively, with 12 bases between them.

J is TRBJ2-2 and V is TRBV27; unclear D gene. The CDR3 sequence is 11 residues long. Between the trimmed V and J ends, which lost 4 bases and 4 bases, there was a span of 1 base. Per the germline V gene, CDR1 is MNHEY and CDR2 is SMNVEV (reference sequence). The CDR3 DNA is TGTGCCAGCAGTTCCACCGGGGAGCTGTTTTTT. Its protein product is CASSSTGELFF.

The count of this clone is one. This rearrangement joins TRBV5-1 to TRBJ2-7; 9 bases are shared with TRBD2. V shed 5 bases and J 4 bases; nucleotides not matched to a gene: 7. This CDR3 has 14 amino acids. Germline CDR1 and CDR2: SGHRS and YFSETQ. DNA for the CDR3: TGCGCCAGCAGTTTAGGTAGCGGGAGTTACGAGCAGTACTTC. Its protein product is CASSLGSGSYEQYF.

On this clone itself: A junction boundary mismatches the germline segment, possibly from a read error. This chain uses TRBV10-2 with TRBJ2-7; D is perhaps TRBD2 (5 bases). CDR1 WSHSY and CDR2 SAAADI come from the germline V gene. There are 14 residues in the CDR3. The CDR3 sequence is CASRRARDSSEQYF. The CDR3 coding sequence is TGCGCCAGCAGGAGGGCTAGGGATTCCTCCGAGCAGTACTTC.

A note on this clone: A read error may account for a junction end that differs from germline. In nucleotides, the CDR3 is TGTGCTAGCAGCTTTCGACAGGGAAAAGACTATGGCTACACCTTC. Translation: CASSFRQGKDYGYTF. The chain has TRBV7-7 and TRBJ1-2, with 7 bases identical to TRBD1. CDR1 is SSHAT and CDR2 is FNYEAQ in the germline V gene (reference sequence). This CDR3 is 15 amino acids long. Full variable domain (outside the CDR3, taken from reference TRBV7-7 and TRBJ1-2): GAGVSQSPRYKVTKRGQDVTLRCDPISSHATLYWYQQALGQGPEFLTYFNYEAQPDKSGLPSDRFSAERPEGSISTLTIQRTEQRDSAMYRCASSFRQGKDYGYTFGSGTRLTVV.

The chain recombines TRBV2 with TRBJ1-2, with 8 bases fitting TRBD1. The V gene's germline CDR1 is SNHLY and CDR2 FYNNEI. The CDR3 runs to 15 residues. V lost 2 bases and J lost 8; bases outside the gene matches: 10. The CDR3 here is CASSERTGRGGGYTF. For the CDR3, the DNA is TGTGCCAGCAGTGAAAGGACAGGGAGAGGTGGAGGCTACACCTTC.

The chain is built from TRBV9 and TRBJ2-5; TRBD2 is a possible D gene (5 bases). CDR1 is SGDLS, CDR2 YYNGEE, per germline. V lost 3 bases and J 1 base, leaving 13 bases between the germline ends. This CDR3 is built from 15 residues. The DNA of the CDR3 is TGTGCCAGCAGCGCCCTGTGGAGCGGCCAAGAGACCCAGTACTTC. Translation: CASSALWSGQETQYF.

This chain links TRBV4-1 with TRBJ1-2; no clear D gene. CDR1 is MGHRA and CDR2 is YSYEKL in the germline V gene. The ends were cut back, 0 bases at V and 6 bases at J, with 14 bases in the middle. The CDR3 sequence is 15 residues long. The CDR3 sequence: CASSQEGQGRNGYTF. The CDR3 nucleotides are TGCGCCAGCAGCCAAGAAGGCCAAGGGAGGAATGGCTACACCTTC.

The V and J genes are TRBV9 and TRBJ1-2; maybe TRBD1 (5 bases). Germline CDR1 is SGDLS and CDR2 is YYNGEE. The CDR3 has 16 amino acids. V was shortened by 3 bases and J by 4 bases, with 19 bases between the two germline ends. The CDR3 protein is CASSATPDGTSYGYTF. CDR3 coding DNA: TGTGCCAGCAGCGCGACGCCCGATGGGACTAGCTATGGCTACACCTTC.

The CDR3: CASSSWGLHQETQYF. As DNA, the CDR3 is TGTGCCAGCAGCTCCTGGGGACTCCACCAAGAGACCCAGTACTTC. V gene TRBV7-2 combines with J gene TRBJ2-5; possible D gene TRBD2, 6 bases. The CDR3 totals 15 residues. In germline, CDR1 is SGHTA, CDR2 FQGNSA. The V end was cut by 4 bases, the J end by 0 bases, with 12 bases between.

V is TRBV11-3 and J is TRBJ2-1, with D perhaps matching TRBD2 (7 bases). The V end was cut by 0 bases, the J end by 3 bases, with 12 bases between. CDR3 length: 16 amino acids. Per germline, CDR1 SGHNT and CDR2 YENEEA. The CDR3 sequence is CASSLEAGAGYNEQFF. The CDR3 bases are TGTGCCAGCAGCTTAGAGGCGGGGGCGGGCTACAATGAGCAGTTCTTC.

The chain is built from TRBV5-1 and TRBJ2-1, with D perhaps TRBD1 or TRBD2 (6 bases each). Looked up from germline, CDR1 is SGHRS and CDR2 is YFSETQ. This CDR3 region has 15 residues. The V and J ends lost 4 bases and 6 bases respectively, with 17 bases between them. CDR3 sequence: CASSGTWGAVNEQFF. CDR3 nucleotide sequence: TGCGCCAGCAGCGGAACTTGGGGGGCGGTCAATGAGCAGTTCTTC.

The chain combines TRBV6-5 with TRBJ1-2, with D uncertain. The germline gives CDR1 MNHEY, CDR2 SVGAGI. The germline V and J ends were trimmed by 0 bases and 5 bases, with 13 bases remaining between them. The CDR3 consists of 15 residues. The CDR3 loop is CASSYSRGLGYGYTF. DNA of the CDR3: TGTGCCAGCAGTTACTCGAGAGGTCTTGGGTATGGCTACACCTTC.

This clone was picked up a small number of times. The genes are TRBV19 and TRBJ1-5; 7 nucleotides agree with TRBD1. V dropped 10 bases and J dropped 9; count of bases not matched to a gene: 15. Germline V gives CDR1 LNHDA, CDR2 SQIVND (reference sequence). The CDR3 consists of 14 residues. CDR3 region: CATEGLVRGVPQHF. CDR3 coding DNA: TGTGCCACCGAGGGCTTGGTCAGGGGGGTGCCCCAGCATTTT.

The V gene is TRBV25-1, the J gene TRBJ2-7; 8 bases agree with TRBD2. CDR1 is MGHDK, CDR2 SYGVNS, per germline. CDR3 length: 15 residues. V lost 2 bases, J lost 6 bases, and 9 bases stayed unmatched. CDR3 residues: CASSEAWREVGEQYF. The CDR3 coding sequence is TGTGCCAGCAGTGAAGCTTGGCGGGAGGTGGGCGAGCAGTACTTC.

V is TRBV5-5 and J is TRBJ1-2; 7 nucleotides line up with TRBD1. Germline V gene data show CDR1 as SGHKS and CDR2 as YYEKEE (reference sequence). V gave up 4 bases and J gave up 7 bases; unmatched junction bases: 10. CDR3 length equals 14 residues. The CDR3 DNA is TGTGCCAGCAGCCTTTCGACAGGGAAGAGTGGCTACACCTTC. Translated: CASSLSTGKSGYTF.

The rearrangement links TRBV25-1 to TRBJ1-4; no reliable D call. CDR3 size: 15 residues. Trimming removed 2 bases from V and 4 bases from J, with 11 bases in between. The germline CDR1 and CDR2 sequences are MGHDK and SYGVNS. CDR3 region: CASSELSGRNEKLFF. CDR3 bases: TGTGCCAGCAGTGAACTGTCCGGACGTAATGAAAAACTGTTTTTT. The full variable domain, in which reference TRBV25-1 and TRBJ1-4 provide the parts outside the CDR3, is EADIYQTPRYLVIGTGKKITLECSQTMGHDKMYWYQQDPGMELHLIHYSYGVNSTEKGDLSSESTVSRIRTEHFPLTLESARPSHTSQYLCASSELSGRNEKLFFGSGTQLSVL.

The V call is TRBV7-9, the J call TRBJ2-1, with D maybe TRBD2 (5 bases). Deletions cut 4 bases from V and 2 bases from J, with 9 bases between. CDR3 length equals 14 residues. Germline V lookup: CDR1 SEHNR, CDR2 FQNEAQ (reference sequence). DNA of the CDR3: TGTGCCAGCAGCTCAACCGGGGCCTACAATGAGCAGTTCTTC. This codes for CASSSTGAYNEQFF.

The chain recombines TRBV5-1 with TRBJ1-2; D unclear. This CDR3 region has 12 residues. Trimming cost V 7 bases and J 5 bases, with 12 bases left between them. CDR1 is SGHRS, CDR2 YFSETQ, per germline. CDR3 sequence reads: CASGELYYGYTF. The CDR3 coding sequence is TGCGCCAGCGGAGAACTGTATTATGGCTACACCTTC.

The V call is TRBV9, the J call TRBJ2-3; 8 bases map to TRBD2. Germline V gene lookup returns CDR1 SGDLS and CDR2 YYNGEE. V trimming: 0 bases; J trimming: 2 bases; junction bases outside the gene matches: 5. The CDR3 covers 16 residues. The CDR3, as DNA: TGTGCCAGCAGCGTAGAAGGCGGGGGGTACACAGATACGCAGTATTTT. As protein: CASSVEGGGYTDTQYF.

In the case of this clone: Additional DNA sequences in this sample encode the identical CDR3. The chain has TRBV5-1 and TRBJ1-1; the D is unclear. CDR1 is SGHRS, CDR2 YFSETQ, per germline. This CDR3 spans 14 amino acids. Trimming pared 0 bases from V and 1 base from J, leaving 7 bases between. The CDR3 sequence: CASSLGGGNTEAFF. The CDR3 bases are TGCGCCAGCAGCTTGGGGGGTGGGAACACTGAAGCTTTCTTT.

The chain has TRBV5-1 and TRBJ2-5; D uncertain. CDR3 size: 13 residues. Trimming removed 0 bases from V and 2 bases from J, with 5 bases in between. Germline assignment: CDR1 SGHRS and CDR2 YFSETQ. This CDR3 is CASSLGEQETQYF. CDR3 DNA sequence: TGCGCCAGCAGCTTGGGGGAACAAGAGACCCAGTACTTC. Drawing the rest from reference TRBV5-1 and TRBJ2-5, the complete variable domain is KAGVTQTPRYLIKTRGQQVTLSCSPISGHRSVSWYQQTPGQGLQFLFEYFSETQRNKGNFPGRFSGRQFSNSRSEMNVSTLELGDSALYLCASSLGEQETQYFGPGTRLLVL.

V gene TRBV19 combines with J gene TRBJ2-7, with 9 bases that match TRBD2. The junction had 3 bases not matched to a gene; V was cut back by 3 bases and J by 0 bases. This CDR3 has 15 amino acids. Germline V CDR1 and CDR2: LNHDA, SQIVND (reference sequence). In nucleotides, the CDR3 is TGTGCCAGTAGTATTGGACTAGCGCCCTCCTACGAGCAGTACTTC. Translation gives CASSIGLAPSYEQYF.

In this sample, this clone turned up once. V gene TRBV7-8 combines with J gene TRBJ2-5, with a weak D call TRBD2 (6 bases). Per the germline V gene, CDR1 is SGHVS and CDR2 is FQNEAQ. V was shortened by 5 bases and J by 1 base, with 11 bases between the two germline ends. This CDR3 region has 14 residues. DNA for the CDR3: TGTGCCAGCAGCCTTAGCGGAATCCAAGAGACCCAGTACTTC. The encoded protein is CASSLSGIQETQYF.

V usage is TRBV29-1 and J usage is TRBJ2-7, with 10 bases lining up with TRBD1. The germline gives CDR1 SQVTM, CDR2 ANQGSEA. V gave up 5 bases and J gave up 1 base; unmatched junction bases: 8. The CDR3 sequence is 15 residues long. CDR3 coding DNA: TGCAGCGTTTTTGGGACAGGGGCCGGTTCCTACGAGCAGTACTTC. This gives the protein CSVFGTGAGSYEQYF.